This is a list of T cell receptor beta chains from one sample in a study of blood T cell repertoires in COVID-19. Produced via immunoSEQ multiplex PCR; TCRdb's table is partial and in-frame only. Here the sample spans nearly 300,000 clones, 65% to 85% being singletons. The sequenced sample was peripheral blood. The receptors stem from a human donor with COVID-19, enrolled during active disease. The donor label of this sample is uncertain. Both conserved end residues are part of each CDR3. The order of the fields is clone size, J gene, V gene, D gene, CDR3 protein, CDR3 DNA. The D gene is left open where the match is weak. Clone size is stated in some rows and not others, as once, few, many or a class when expanded.

>-|TRBJ2-7|TRBV9|TRBD2
CASSVGLAGGRYEQYF
TGTGCCAGCAGCGTAGGGCTAGCGGGAGGCCGGTACGAGCAGTACTTC
>-|TRBJ2-5|TRBV19|TRBD1
CASSILSGRGETQYF
TGTGCCAGTAGTATTCTCTCCGGCAGGGGGGAGACCCAGTACTTC
>-|TRBJ1-1|TRBV7-9|-
CASSPTSGAYDTEAFF
TGTGCCAGCAGCCCCACCTCAGGGGCGTACGACACTGAAGCTTTCTTT
>-|TRBJ2-7|TRBV28|TRBD2
CASRAGVPYEQYF
TGTGCCAGTCGAGCGGGAGTTCCCTACGAGCAGTACTTC
>once|TRBJ1-4|TRBV28|TRBD1
CASASTGFGNEKLFF
TGTGCCAGCGCTTCGACAGGGTTTGGGAATGAAAAACTGTTTTTT
>-|TRBJ2-4|TRBV9|TRBD2
CASSDIAGGNIQYF
TGTGCCAGCAGCGATATAGCGGGAGGAAACATTCAGTACTTC
>-|TRBJ1-3|TRBV13|TRBD1
CASSITGTAYSSGNTIYF
TGTGCCAGCAGCATCACCGGGACAGCTTATAGCTCTGGAAACACCATATATTTT
>-|TRBJ2-3|TRBV7-2|-
CASSLDGGSSTDTQYF
TGTGCCAGCAGCTTAGATGGCGGAAGTAGCACAGATACGCAGTATTTT
>-|TRBJ2-2|TRBV5-1|-
CASSFEFPGELFF
TGCGCCAGCAGCTTTGAGTTCCCCGGGGAGCTGTTTTTT
>-|TRBJ2-2|TRBV5-6|TRBD1
CASSLVGQGARIGELFF
TGTGCCAGCAGCTTGGTAGGACAGGGGGCTAGGATCGGGGAGCTGTTTTTT
>-|TRBJ2-2|TRBV24-1|-
CATRGRAGELFF
TGTGCCACCAGAGGGCGGGCCGGGGAGCTGTTTTTT
>-|TRBJ2-1|TRBV3-1/TRBV3-2|TRBD2
CASSRGVVAGRDEQFF
TGTGCCAGCAGCCGGGGGGTGGTAGCGGGTAGGGATGAGCAGTTCTTC
>-|TRBJ1-1|TRBV5-4|TRBD1
CASSLKRTGVPEAFF
TGTGCCAGCAGCCTCAAAAGGACAGGGGTCCCTGAAGCTTTCTTT
>-|TRBJ1-1|TRBV3-1/TRBV3-2|-
CASSQSTSRGEAFF
TGTGCCAGCAGCCAATCCACGTCCCGAGGGGAAGCTTTCTTT
>-|TRBJ1-1|TRBV30|-
CAWSPLNTEAFF
TGTGCCTGGAGTCCCCTTAACACTGAAGCTTTCTTT
>few|TRBJ1-4|TRBV7-2|-
CASSLAVGQPNEKLFF
TGTGCCAGCAGCTTAGCGGTAGGACAGCCTAATGAAAAACTGTTTTTT
>-|TRBJ2-5|TRBV28|TRBD1
CASLSTAGTGAQETQYF
TGTGCCAGCCTCTCAACCGCCGGGACAGGGGCCCAAGAGACCCAGTACTTC
>-|TRBJ1-2|TRBV11-3|-
CASSLVAGGQGGGYGYTF
TGTGCCAGCAGCTTAGTTGCGGGGGGGCAGGGAGGCGGGTATGGCTACACCTTC
>-|TRBJ1-4|TRBV27|-
CASRPVERSNEKLFF
TGTGCCAGCAGGCCTGTAGAACGGTCTAATGAAAAACTGTTTTTT
>-|TRBJ2-3|TRBV27|-
CASSFRQTDTQYF
TGTGCCAGCAGTTTCCGCCAGACAGATACGCAGTATTTT
>-|TRBJ2-1|TRBV7-3|TRBD1
CASRKPGGAQNEQFF
TGTGCCAGCAGAAAGCCAGGGGGCGCACAGAATGAGCAGTTCTTC
>-|TRBJ2-1|TRBV19|-
CASAETRSSYNEQFF
TGTGCCAGTGCCGAGACTCGCAGCTCCTACAATGAGCAGTTCTTC
>-|TRBJ2-5|TRBV10-3|-
CAISGEGGETQYF
TGTGCCATCAGTGGTGAGGGCGGAGAGACCCAGTACTTC
>-|TRBJ1-5|TRBV7-2|-
CASSLGTHNQPQHF
TGTGCCAGCAGCTTAGGGACACACAATCAGCCCCAGCATTTT
>-|TRBJ1-1|TRBV28|-
CATRGRNTEAFF
TGTGCCACTAGGGGCAGGAACACTGAAGCTTTCTTT
>-|TRBJ1-3|TRBV27|-
CASTSLTQGYENTIYF
TGTGCCAGCACCTCCCTCACTCAGGGGTATGAAAACACCATATATTTT
>-|TRBJ2-1|TRBV15|TRBD2
CATSQGLAGYNEQFF
TGTGCCACCAGCCAAGGACTAGCGGGGTACAATGAGCAGTTCTTC
>-|TRBJ1-5|TRBV5-1|TRBD1
CASSSGQGGIQPQHF
TGCGCCAGCAGCTCGGGACAGGGTGGGATTCAGCCCCAGCATTTT
>-|TRBJ2-4|TRBV11-2|-
CASSRTEPGIQYF
TGTGCCAGCAGCCGCACGGAGCCCGGCATTCAGTACTTC
>-|TRBJ1-2|TRBV5-1|TRBD1
CASSKTAADRVNYGYTF
TGCGCCAGCAGCAAAACCGCAGCCGACAGGGTTAACTATGGCTACACCTTC
>once|TRBJ2-7|TRBV9|-
CASSSDGLALSEQYF
TGTGCCAGCAGCTCCGACGGGTTGGCCCTCTCCGAGCAGTACTTC
>-|TRBJ2-6|TRBV7-2|TRBD1
CASSLVAGGLSGANVLTF
TGTGCCAGCAGCTTAGTCGCAGGGGGCTTATCTGGGGCCAACGTCCTGACTTTC
>-|TRBJ2-6|TRBV5-1|-
CASSPTYSGANVLTF
TGCGCCAGCAGCCCGACATACTCTGGGGCCAACGTCCTGACTTTC
>-|TRBJ1-5|TRBV6-1|TRBD1
CASRSGQDSNQPQHF
TGTGCCAGCAGATCGGGACAGGATAGCAATCAGCCCCAGCATTTT
>many|TRBJ2-2|TRBV5-8|TRBD2
CASSLVLAGDTGELFF
TGTGCCAGCAGCTTGGTCCTAGCGGGAGACACCGGGGAGCTGTTTTTT
>-|TRBJ1-2|TRBV6-5|-
CASSPPTGRYGYTF
TGTGCCAGCAGCCCCCCAACAGGGCGATATGGCTACACCTTC
>-|TRBJ2-5|TRBV28|-
CASSLQGLEETQYF
TGTGCCAGCAGTCTACAGGGCTTGGAAGAGACCCAGTACTTC
>many|TRBJ2-1|TRBV30|TRBD2
CAWSVGQREFNEQFF
TGTGCCTGGAGTGTTGGTCAGCGGGAGTTCAATGAGCAGTTCTTC
>-|TRBJ2-7|TRBV19|-
CASSRHNPSQFYEQYF
TGTGCCAGTAGTAGACACAATCCATCTCAATTCTACGAGCAGTACTTC
>-|TRBJ2-6|TRBV27|-
CASSYFRVPGANVLTF
TGTGCCAGCAGTTACTTCCGGGTTCCTGGGGCCAACGTCCTGACTTTC
>-|TRBJ1-2|TRBV27|TRBD1
CASSDRGGRGYTF
TGTGCCAGCAGTGACAGGGGGGGGCGCGGCTACACCTTC
>few|TRBJ2-6|TRBV7-6|-
CASSPLWGEAGFSGANVLTF
TGTGCCAGCAGCCCTTTGTGGGGGGAGGCCGGATTCTCTGGGGCCAACGTCCTGACTTTC
>-|TRBJ1-4|TRBV7-9|-
CASSVQGNEKLFF
TGTGCCAGCAGCGTACAGGGAAATGAAAAACTGTTTTTT
>-|TRBJ1-2|TRBV25-1|-
CASSDRRGRNYGYTF
TGTGCCAGCAGTGACCGCCGGGGGAGAAACTATGGCTACACCTTC
>-|TRBJ2-3|TRBV18|-
CASSPLGQPSTDTQYF
TGTGCCAGCTCACCGTTGGGACAACCTAGCACAGATACGCAGTATTTT
>-|TRBJ2-3|TRBV5-6|-
CASSLVRPTDTQYF
TGTGCCAGCAGCTTGGTCAGGCCCACAGATACGCAGTATTTT
>-|TRBJ2-1|TRBV27|-
CASSSPGSSPYNEQFF
TGTGCCAGCAGCTCCCCGGGGTCTAGCCCCTACAATGAGCAGTTCTTC
>-|TRBJ2-5|TRBV2|-
CASGGLTNREETQYF
TGTGCCAGCGGGGGGTTGACCAACAGAGAAGAGACCCAGTACTTC
>many|TRBJ1-5|TRBV27|-
CASSSRQYNQPQHF
TGTGCCAGCAGTTCGAGACAGTACAATCAGCCCCAGCATTTT
>once|TRBJ2-1|TRBV29-1|-
CSVQPLAYNEQFF
TGCAGCGTGCAGCCCCTAGCGTACAATGAGCAGTTCTTC
>few|TRBJ2-2|TRBV5-4|-
CASSRDIGSTGELFF
TGTGCCAGCAGCCGCGATATAGGGAGTACCGGGGAGCTGTTTTTT
>-|TRBJ1-4|TRBV3-1/TRBV3-2|-
CASSQVHNEKLFF
TGTGCCAGCAGCCAAGTCCATAATGAAAAACTGTTTTTT
>-|TRBJ1-1|TRBV19|-
CASISRNTEAFF
TGTGCCAGTATTTCCAGAAACACTGAAGCTTTCTTT
>once|TRBJ2-7|TRBV2|-
CASSVNRVGEYF
TGTGCCAGCAGTGTGAACAGGGTCGGGGAGTACTTC
>-|TRBJ2-5|TRBV4-2|TRBD1
CASSRGDRGEEGETQYF
TGTGCCAGCAGCCGTGGGGACAGGGGAGAGGAAGGGGAGACCCAGTACTTC